This TCR beta chain was identified in a study of T cells after yellow fever vaccination. Study at large: Some fractions had low cell numbers, and these were prepared with SMART-Seq v4 Ultra Low Input.

In germline, CDR1 is MNHEY, CDR2 SVGAGI. The length of the CDR3 is 11 residues. V was pared by 7 bases and J by 4 bases, with 5 bases between. TCRdb fed the 5' RACE reads into MiXCR, producing one record per CDR3 protein. The sample carries roughly 120,000 distinct CDR3 sequences, about 7.4% recorded once. This clonotype was detected many times. Sequenced here: CD4+ T cells sorted from PBMCs, sampled less than 11 days after the first yellow fever vaccination. The sequence was obtained from a man aged 18 to 30 who received the YFV17D yellow fever vaccine. V usage is TRBV6-5 and J usage is TRBJ1-3; D is uncertain. CDR3 nucleotide sequence: TGTGCCAGCACTCGGGGAAACACCATATATTTT. Residues: CASTRGNTIYF.